Shown below are 4 T cell receptor beta chains from a single sample sequenced in a study of blood T cells in healthy people across ages. A second about 6 to 11 cycle PCR used barcoded and J-beta primers. TCRdb redid the calling of the 5' RACE reads with MiXCR, one entry per CDR3 protein. The table records 750,000 to 850,000 distinct CDR3 sequences, 25% of them present only once. The same data also contributed to another study, on T cells of mothers and their children.

Sequencing was performed on blood. All receptors come from a boy between 10 and 17 years old in good health.

The chain couples TRBV6-1 to TRBJ2-7; TRBD1 might be the D (5 bases). The germline gives CDR1 MNHNS, CDR2 SASEGT. Between the trimmed V and J ends, which lost 4 bases and 6 bases, there was a span of 13 bases. The CDR3 extends over 13 amino acids. The CDR3 spells CASSAWQGGEQYF. CDR3 nucleotide sequence: TGTGCCAGCAGTGCGTGGCAGGGTGGCGAGCAGTACTTC.

This sequence joins TRBV20-1 and TRBJ2-7; 9 bases fit TRBD2. V was clipped by 5 bases and J by 11 bases; unmatched bases: 13. Germline V CDR1 and CDR2: DFQATT, SNEGSKA (reference sequence). This CDR3 has 13 residues. The CDR3 sequence: CSAFLSGRANKYF. The CDR3 nucleotides are TGCAGTGCTTTCCTTAGCGGGAGAGCAAATAAGTACTTC.

Notes on this clonotype: A read error may produce the germline difference seen at one junction end. This sequence joins TRBV15 and TRBJ1-2; the D gene is possibly TRBD1 (6 bases). Germline lookup yields CDR1 LNHNV and CDR2 YYDKDF (reference sequence). CDR3 length equals 14 residues. The CDR3 sequence: CATSESGGGDGYAF. DNA for the CDR3: TGTGCCACCAGCGAATCCGGAGGGGGAGATGGCTACGCCTTC.

The rearrangement joins TRBV2 to TRBJ2-5; D unclear. In germline, CDR1 is SNHLY, CDR2 FYNNEI. Trimming pared 7 bases from V and 6 bases from J, leaving 6 bases between. This CDR3 region has 10 residues. The CDR3 protein is CASIEQTQYF. The CDR3 DNA follows: TGTGCCAGCATAGAGCAGACCCAGTACTTC.